This entry is about one TCR beta chain. MiXCR, applied by TCRdb to the 5' RACE reads, yields one record per CDR3 protein. Of under 80,000 distinct CDR3 sequences listed, around 4.8% are singletons. This sample is part of a study of neurological immune-mediated disorders. V lost 7 bases, J lost 1 base, and 4 bases lay in between. This CDR3 has 10 residues. Germline loops: CDR1 SQVTM, CDR2 ANQGSEA. The sequence was collected from a woman aged 45-60 years with multiple sclerosis. V and J are TRBV29-1 and TRBJ2-5; unclear D gene. Input material: PBMCs. In DNA, the CDR3 is TGCAGCGCCGGCCAAGAGACCCAGTACTTC. Translation: CSAGQETQYF. The complete variable domain, with remaining parts taken from reference TRBV29-1 and TRBJ2-5, reads SAVISQKPSRDICQRGTSLTIQCQVDSQVTMMFWYRQQPGQSLTLIATANQGSEATYESGFVIDKFPISRPNLTFSTLTVSNMSPEDSSIYLCSAGQETQYFGPGTRLLVL.